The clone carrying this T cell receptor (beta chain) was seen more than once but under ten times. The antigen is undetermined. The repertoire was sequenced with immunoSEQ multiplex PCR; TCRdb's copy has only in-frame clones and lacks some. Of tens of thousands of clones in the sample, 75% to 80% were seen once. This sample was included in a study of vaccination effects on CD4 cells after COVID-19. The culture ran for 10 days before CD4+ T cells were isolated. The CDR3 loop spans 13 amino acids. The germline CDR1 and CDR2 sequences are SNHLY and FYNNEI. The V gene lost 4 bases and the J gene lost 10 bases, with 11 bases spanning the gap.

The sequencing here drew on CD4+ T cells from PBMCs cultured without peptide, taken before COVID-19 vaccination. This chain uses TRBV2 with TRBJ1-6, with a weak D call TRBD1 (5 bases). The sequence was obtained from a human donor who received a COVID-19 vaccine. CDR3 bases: TGTGCCAGCAGTGCCACAGGATACTCACCCCTCCACTTT. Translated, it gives CASSATGYSPLHF.